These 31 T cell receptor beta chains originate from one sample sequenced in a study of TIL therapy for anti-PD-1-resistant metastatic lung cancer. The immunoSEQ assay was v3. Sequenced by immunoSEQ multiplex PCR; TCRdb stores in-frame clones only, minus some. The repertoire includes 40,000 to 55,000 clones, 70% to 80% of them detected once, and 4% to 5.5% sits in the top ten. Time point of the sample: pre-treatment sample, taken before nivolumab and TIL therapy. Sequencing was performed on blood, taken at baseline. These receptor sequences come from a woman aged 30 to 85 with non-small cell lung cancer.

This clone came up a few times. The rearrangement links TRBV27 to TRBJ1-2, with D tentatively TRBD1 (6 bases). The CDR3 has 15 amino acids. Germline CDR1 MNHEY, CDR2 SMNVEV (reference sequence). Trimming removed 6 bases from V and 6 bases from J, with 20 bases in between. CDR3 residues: CASRLKPGTTHGYTF. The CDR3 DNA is TGTGCCAGCAGACTGAAACCCGGGACAACCCATGGCTACACCTTC.

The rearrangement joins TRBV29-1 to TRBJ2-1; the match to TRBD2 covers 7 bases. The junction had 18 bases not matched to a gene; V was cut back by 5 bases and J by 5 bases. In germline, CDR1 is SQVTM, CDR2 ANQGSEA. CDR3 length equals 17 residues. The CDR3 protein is CSVTPIRGLKGHNEQFF. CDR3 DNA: TGCAGCGTTACCCCCATTAGGGGACTAAAGGGGCACAATGAGCAGTTCTTC.

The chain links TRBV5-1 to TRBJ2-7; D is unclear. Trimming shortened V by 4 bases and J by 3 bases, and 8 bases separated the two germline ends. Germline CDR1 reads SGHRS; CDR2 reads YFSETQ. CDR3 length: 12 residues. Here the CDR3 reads CASSMHSYEQYF. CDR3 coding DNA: TGCGCCAGCAGCATGCACAGCTACGAGCAGTACTTC.

The DNA of the CDR3 is TGTGCCAGCAGTTACCCGGGACAGGGGTCTTATGGCTACACCTTC. Its translation: CASSYPGQGSYGYTF. V is TRBV6-5 and J is TRBJ1-2, with TRBD1 matching 10 bases. V was pared by 2 bases and J by 5 bases, with 5 bases of the junction left unmatched. The CDR3 sequence is 15 residues long. Germline CDR1 is MNHEY and CDR2 is SVGAGI.

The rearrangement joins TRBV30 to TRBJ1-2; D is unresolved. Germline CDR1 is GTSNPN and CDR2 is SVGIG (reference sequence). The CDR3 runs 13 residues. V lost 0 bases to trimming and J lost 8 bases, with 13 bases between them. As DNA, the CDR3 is TGTGCCTGGAGTGTATTGGGGAGTGGGGGCTACACCTTC. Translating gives CAWSVLGSGGYTF. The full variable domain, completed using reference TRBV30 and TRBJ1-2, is SQTIHQWPATLVQPVGSPLSLECTVEGTSNPNLYWYRQAAGRGLQLLFYSVGIGQISSEVPQNLSASRPQDRQFILSSKKLLLSDSGFYLCAWSVLGSGGYTFGSGTRLTVV.

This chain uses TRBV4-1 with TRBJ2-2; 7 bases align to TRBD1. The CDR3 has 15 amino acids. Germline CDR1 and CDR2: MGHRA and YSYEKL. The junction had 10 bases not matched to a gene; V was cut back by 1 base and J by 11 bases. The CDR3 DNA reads TGCGCCAGCAGCCAAGGGACAGGATGGGGAATAGAGCTGTTTTTT. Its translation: CASSQGTGWGIELFF.

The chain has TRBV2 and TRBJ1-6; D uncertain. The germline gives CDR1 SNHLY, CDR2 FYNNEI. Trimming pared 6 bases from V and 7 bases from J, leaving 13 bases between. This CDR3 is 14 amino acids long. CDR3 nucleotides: TGTGCCAGCAGAACCGGGCCCTCGAATTCACCCCTCCACTTT. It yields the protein CASRTGPSNSPLHF.

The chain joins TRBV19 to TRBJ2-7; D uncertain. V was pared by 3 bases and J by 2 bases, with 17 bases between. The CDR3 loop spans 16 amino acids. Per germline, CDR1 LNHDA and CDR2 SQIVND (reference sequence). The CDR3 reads CASSMGLLSGPYEQYF. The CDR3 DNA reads TGTGCCAGTAGTATGGGTTTGCTTAGTGGGCCCTACGAGCAGTACTTC.

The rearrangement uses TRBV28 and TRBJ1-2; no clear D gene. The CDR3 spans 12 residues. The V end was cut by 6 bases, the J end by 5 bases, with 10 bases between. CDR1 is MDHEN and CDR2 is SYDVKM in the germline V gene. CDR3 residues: CASSLSSYGYTF. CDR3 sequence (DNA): TGTGCCAGCAGCCTGTCCTCTTATGGCTACACCTTC.

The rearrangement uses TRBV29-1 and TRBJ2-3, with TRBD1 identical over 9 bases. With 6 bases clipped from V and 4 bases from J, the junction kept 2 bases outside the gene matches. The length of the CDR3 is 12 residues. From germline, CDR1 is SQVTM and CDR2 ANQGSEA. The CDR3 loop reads CSVDRGPDTQYF. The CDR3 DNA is TGCAGCGTGGACAGGGGTCCAGATACGCAGTATTTT.

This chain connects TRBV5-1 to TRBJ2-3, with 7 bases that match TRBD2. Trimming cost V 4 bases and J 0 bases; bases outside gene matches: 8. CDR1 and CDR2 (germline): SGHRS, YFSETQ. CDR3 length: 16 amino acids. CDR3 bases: TGCGCCAGCAGCCTGGTGAATAGCGGGAGCACAGATACGCAGTATTTT. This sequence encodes CASSLVNSGSTDTQYF.

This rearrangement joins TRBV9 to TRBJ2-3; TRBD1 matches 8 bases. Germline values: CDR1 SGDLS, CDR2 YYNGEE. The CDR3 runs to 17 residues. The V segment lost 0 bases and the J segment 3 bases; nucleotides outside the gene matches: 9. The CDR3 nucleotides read TGTGCCAGCAGCGTAGCCGAGGACAGGGAAGCTACAGATACGCAGTATTTT. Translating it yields CASSVAEDREATDTQYF.

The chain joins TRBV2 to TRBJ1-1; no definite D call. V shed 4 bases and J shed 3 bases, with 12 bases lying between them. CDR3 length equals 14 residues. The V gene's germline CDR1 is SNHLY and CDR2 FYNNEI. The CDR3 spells CASSARAGYTEAFF. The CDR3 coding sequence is TGTGCCAGCAGTGCCCGGGCGGGGTACACTGAAGCTTTCTTT.

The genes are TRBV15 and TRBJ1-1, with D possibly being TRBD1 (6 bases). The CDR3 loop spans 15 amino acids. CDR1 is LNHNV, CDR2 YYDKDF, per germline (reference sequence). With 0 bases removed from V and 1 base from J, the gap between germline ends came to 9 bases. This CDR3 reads CATSRDLGQNTEAFF. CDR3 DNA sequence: TGTGCCACCAGCAGAGATCTGGGACAGAACACTGAAGCTTTCTTT.

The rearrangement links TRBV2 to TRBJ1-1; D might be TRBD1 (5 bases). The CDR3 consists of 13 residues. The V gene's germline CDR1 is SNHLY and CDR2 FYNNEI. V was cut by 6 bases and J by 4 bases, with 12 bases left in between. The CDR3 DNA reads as TGTGCCAGCAGCCTAGGGAGGGGCACTGAAGCTTTCTTT. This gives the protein CASSLGRGTEAFF.

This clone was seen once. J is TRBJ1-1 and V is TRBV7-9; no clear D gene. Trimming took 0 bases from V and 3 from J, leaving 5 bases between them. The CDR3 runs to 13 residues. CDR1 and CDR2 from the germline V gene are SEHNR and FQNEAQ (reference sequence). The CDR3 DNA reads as TGTGCCAGCAGCTTAGCGCAGGACACTGAAGCTTTCTTT. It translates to CASSLAQDTEAFF.

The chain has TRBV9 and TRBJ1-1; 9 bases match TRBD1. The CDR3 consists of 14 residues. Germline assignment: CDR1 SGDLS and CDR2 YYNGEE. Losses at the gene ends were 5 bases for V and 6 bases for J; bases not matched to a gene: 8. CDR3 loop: CASSGSDRGPEAFF. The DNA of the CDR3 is TGTGCCAGCAGTGGCTCGGACAGGGGCCCTGAAGCTTTCTTT.

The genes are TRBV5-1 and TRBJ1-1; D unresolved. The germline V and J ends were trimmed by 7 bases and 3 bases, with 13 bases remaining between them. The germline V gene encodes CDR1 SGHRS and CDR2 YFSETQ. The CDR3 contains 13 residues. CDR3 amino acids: CASAPGFYTEAFF. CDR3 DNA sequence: TGCGCCAGCGCCCCAGGTTTCTACACTGAAGCTTTCTTT.

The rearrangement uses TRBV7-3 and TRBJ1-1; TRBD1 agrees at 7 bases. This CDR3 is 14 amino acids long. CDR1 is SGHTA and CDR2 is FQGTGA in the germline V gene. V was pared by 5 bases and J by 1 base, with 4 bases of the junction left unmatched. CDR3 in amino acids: CASSTGTANTEAFF. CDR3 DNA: TGTGCCAGCAGCACCGGGACAGCGAACACTGAAGCTTTCTTT.

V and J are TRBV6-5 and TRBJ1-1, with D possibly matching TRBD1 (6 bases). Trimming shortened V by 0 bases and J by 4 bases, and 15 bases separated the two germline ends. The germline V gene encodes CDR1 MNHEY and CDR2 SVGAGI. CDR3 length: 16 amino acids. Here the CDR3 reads CASSYSIGGGGTEAFF. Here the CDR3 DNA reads TGTGCCAGCAGTTACTCGATAGGGGGGGGAGGCACTGAAGCTTTCTTT.

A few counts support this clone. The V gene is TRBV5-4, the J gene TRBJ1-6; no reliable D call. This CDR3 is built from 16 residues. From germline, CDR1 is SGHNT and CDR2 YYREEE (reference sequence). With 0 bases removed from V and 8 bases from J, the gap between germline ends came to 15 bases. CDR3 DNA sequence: TGTGCCAGCAGCTTGGGGGGAGGGAAGGTCGATTCACCCCTCCACTTT. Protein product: CASSLGGGKVDSPLHF.

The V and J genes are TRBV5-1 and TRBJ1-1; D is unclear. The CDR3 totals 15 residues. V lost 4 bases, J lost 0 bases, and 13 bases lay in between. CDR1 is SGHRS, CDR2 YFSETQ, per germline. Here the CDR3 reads CASSLTSPMNTEAFF. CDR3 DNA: TGCGCCAGCAGCCTTACTTCGCCTATGAACACTGAAGCTTTCTTT.

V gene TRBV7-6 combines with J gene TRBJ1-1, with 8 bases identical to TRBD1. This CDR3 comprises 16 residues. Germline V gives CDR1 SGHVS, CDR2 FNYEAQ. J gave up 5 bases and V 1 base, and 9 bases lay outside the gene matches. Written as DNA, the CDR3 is TGTGCCAGCAGCTTAGAGCAGGGGGCTTTTGTTACTGAAGCTTTCTTT. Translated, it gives CASSLEQGAFVTEAFF.

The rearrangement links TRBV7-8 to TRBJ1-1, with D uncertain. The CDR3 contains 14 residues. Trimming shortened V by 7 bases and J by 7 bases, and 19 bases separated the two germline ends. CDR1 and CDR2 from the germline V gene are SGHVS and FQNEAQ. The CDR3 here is CASTSFQAENEAFF. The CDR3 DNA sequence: TGTGCCAGCACCTCCTTTCAAGCCGAGAATGAAGCTTTCTTT.

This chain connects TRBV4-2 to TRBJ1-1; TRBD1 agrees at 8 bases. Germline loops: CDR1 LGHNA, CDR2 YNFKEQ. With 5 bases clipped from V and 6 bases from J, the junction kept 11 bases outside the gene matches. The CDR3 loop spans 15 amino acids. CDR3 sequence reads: CASSTLSGGRSEAFF. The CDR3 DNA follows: TGTGCCAGCAGCACCCTATCAGGGGGCAGGTCTGAAGCTTTCTTT.

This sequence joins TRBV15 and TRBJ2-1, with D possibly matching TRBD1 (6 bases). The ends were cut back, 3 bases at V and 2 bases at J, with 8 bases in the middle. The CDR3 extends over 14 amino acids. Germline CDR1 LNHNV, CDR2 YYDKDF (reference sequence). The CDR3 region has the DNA TGTGCCACCAGCAGGGACAGCGCCTACAATGAGCAGTTCTTC. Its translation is CATSRDSAYNEQFF.

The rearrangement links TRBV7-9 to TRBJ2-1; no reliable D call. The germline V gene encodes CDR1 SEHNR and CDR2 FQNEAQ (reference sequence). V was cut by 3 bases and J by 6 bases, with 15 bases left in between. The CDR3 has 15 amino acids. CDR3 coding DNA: TGTGCCAGCAGCTTTTGGCTATCCCAAAGCAATGAGCAGTTCTTC. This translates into CASSFWLSQSNEQFF.

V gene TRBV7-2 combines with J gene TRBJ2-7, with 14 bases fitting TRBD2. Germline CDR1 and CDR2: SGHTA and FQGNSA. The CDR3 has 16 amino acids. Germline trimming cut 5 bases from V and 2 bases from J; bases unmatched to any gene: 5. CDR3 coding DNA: TGTGCCAGCAGCCCGAGACTAGCGGGGGGGCCCTACGAGCAGTACTTC. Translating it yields CASSPRLAGGPYEQYF.

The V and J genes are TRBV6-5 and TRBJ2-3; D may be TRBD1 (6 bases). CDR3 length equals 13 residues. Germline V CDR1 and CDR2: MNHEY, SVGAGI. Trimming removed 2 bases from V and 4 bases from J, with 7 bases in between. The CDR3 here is CASSYPGADTQYF. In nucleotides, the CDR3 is TGTGCCAGCAGTTACCCAGGGGCAGATACGCAGTATTTT.

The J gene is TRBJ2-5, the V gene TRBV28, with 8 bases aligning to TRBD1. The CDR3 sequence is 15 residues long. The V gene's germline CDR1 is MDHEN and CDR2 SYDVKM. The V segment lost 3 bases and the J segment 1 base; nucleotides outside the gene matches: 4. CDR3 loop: CASSFPQGAQETQYF. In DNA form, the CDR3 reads TGTGCCAGCAGTTTCCCCCAGGGGGCCCAAGAGACCCAGTACTTC. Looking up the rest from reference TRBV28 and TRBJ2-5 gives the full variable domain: DVKVTQSSRYLVKRTGEKVFLECVQDMDHENMFWYRQDPGLGLRLIYFSYDVKMKEKGDIPEGYSVSREKKERFSLILESASTNQTSMYLCASSFPQGAQETQYFGPGTRLLVL.

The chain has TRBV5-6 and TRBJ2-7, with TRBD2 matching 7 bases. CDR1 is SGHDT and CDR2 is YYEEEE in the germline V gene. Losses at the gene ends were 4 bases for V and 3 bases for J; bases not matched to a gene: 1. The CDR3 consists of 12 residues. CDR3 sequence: CASSRGSYEQYF. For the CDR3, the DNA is TGTGCCAGCAGCCGCGGGAGCTACGAGCAGTACTTC.